This is a list of T cell receptor beta chains from one sample in a study of T cell responses to AZD1222 COVID-19 vaccine. Measured with immunoSEQ multiplex PCR; TCRdb has only the in-frame clones, and not every one. There are about 200,000 clones in the sample; around 93% occur only once, and 1% lies in the top ten. Sequences were derived from peripheral blood, sampled 28 days after the second AZD1222 dose. These receptors all come from an adult who received the AZD1222 COVID-19 vaccine. The CDR3 runs from the conserved cysteine through the conserved F or W. A D gene is named only where the DNA matches it firmly. Clone size is stated in some rows and not others, as once, few, many or a class when expanded.

NA	NA	TRBV2	TRBJ2-2	CASSEVGTNTGELFF	TGTGCCAGCAGTGAGGTGGGGACGAACACCGGGGAGCTGTTTTTT
NA	TRBD1	TRBV19	TRBJ2-5	CASGWGRGLSETQYF	TGTGCCAGCGGGTGGGGCAGGGGGTTATCGGAGACCCAGTACTTC
NA	TRBD1	TRBV18	TRBJ1-3	CASSPDRVVGNTIYF	TGTGCCAGCTCGCCCGACAGGGTAGTTGGAAACACCATATATTTT
NA	TRBD2	TRBV19	TRBJ2-3	CASSPGLADTQYF	TGTGCCAGTAGCCCGGGACTAGCGGATACGCAGTATTTT
NA	NA	TRBV7-2	TRBJ2-2	CASSAGSRPNTGELFF	TGTGCCAGCAGCGCCGGGTCCCGCCCTAACACCGGGGAGCTGTTTTTT
NA	TRBD2	TRBV6-6	TRBJ2-2	CASSPGLAGGITDAGELFF	TGTGCCAGCAGTCCTGGACTAGCGGGGGGTATAACCGACGCCGGGGAGCTGTTTTTT
NA	TRBD1	TRBV18	TRBJ2-3	CASSGQELTDTQYF	TGTGCCAGCTCAGGACAGGAGCTCACAGATACGCAGTATTTT
NA	NA	TRBV18	TRBJ1-1	CASSPNQNTEAFF	TGTGCCAGCTCCCCTAACCAGAACACTGAAGCTTTCTTT
NA	NA	TRBV6-1	TRBJ1-3	CASSDGNYGNTIYF	TGTGCCAGCAGTGATGGGAATTACGGAAACACCATATATTTT
NA	NA	TRBV7-3	TRBJ2-7	CASSAGQPPYEQYF	TGTGCCAGCAGCGCAGGACAGCCTCCCTACGAGCAGTACTTC
NA	TRBD1	TRBV7-9	TRBJ1-1	CASSDRAGTGNTEAFF	TGTGCCAGCAGCGACCGAGCGGGGACAGGGAACACTGAAGCTTTCTTT
NA	TRBD1	TRBV28	TRBJ2-2	CASRTAGTGTGELFF	TGTGCCAGCAGGACTGCCGGGACAGGCACCGGGGAGCTGTTTTTT
NA	NA	TRBV24-1	TRBJ2-2	CATRSANTGELFF	TGTGCCACCCGTTCGGCGAACACCGGGGAGCTGTTTTTT
NA	TRBD2	TRBV11-2	TRBJ2-3	CASSSRLTSGSDTDTQYF	TGTGCCAGCAGCTCCCGCCTGACTAGCGGGAGTGACACAGATACGCAGTATTTT
NA	NA	TRBV10-3	TRBJ1-2	CAISESTLGNHYGYTF	TGTGCCATCAGTGAGTCGACTCTGGGGAATCACTATGGCTACACCTTC
NA	NA	TRBV7-8	TRBJ1-5	CASSPSRENQPQHF	TGTGCCAGCAGCCCCTCCCGGGAAAATCAGCCCCAGCATTTT
once	NA	TRBV5-6	TRBJ1-1	CASSSSRRGRGTEAFF	TGTGCCAGCAGCTCGTCTAGGAGGGGGAGGGGCACTGAAGCTTTCTTT
NA	NA	TRBV5-1	TRBJ1-1	CASSLETSRSEAFF	TGCGCCAGCAGCTTGGAAACGTCGCGGTCTGAAGCTTTCTTT
NA	NA	TRBV28	TRBJ1-2	CASSPRRGYYGYTF	TGTGCCAGCAGCCCAAGGAGGGGTTACTATGGCTACACCTTC
NA	TRBD2	TRBV7-2	TRBJ2-1	CASSLGQAGGNNEQFF	TGTGCCAGCAGCTTAGGCCAAGCGGGGGGCAACAATGAGCAGTTCTTC
NA	NA	TRBV11-3	TRBJ2-3	CASSLGGNTQYF	TGTGCCAGCAGCTTAGGGGGGAATACGCAGTATTTT
NA	NA	TRBV5-1	TRBJ2-2	CASSLRAKGPGELFF	TGCGCCAGCAGCTTGAGGGCCAAAGGTCCCGGGGAGCTGTTTTTT
NA	NA	TRBV5-1	TRBJ1-2	CASSSLTSGEGYTF	TGCGCCAGCAGCTCATTAACGTCGGGTGAGGGCTACACCTTC
once	TRBD2	TRBV2	TRBJ2-7	CAYYRGGYEQYF	TGTGCCTACTACCGGGGGGGCTACGAGCAGTACTTC
NA	TRBD1	TRBV6-5	TRBJ1-2	CASSLPGGGGYTF	TGTGCCAGCAGTCTACCAGGGGGCGGTGGCTACACCTTC
NA	NA	TRBV28	TRBJ1-4	CASSGSRAKLFF	TGTGCCAGCAGTGGTAGCAGGGCAAAACTGTTTTTT
NA	TRBD1	TRBV28	TRBJ1-1	CASSLWEGGEGTEAFF	TGTGCCAGCAGTTTATGGGAAGGGGGCGAGGGAACTGAAGCTTTCTTT
NA	TRBD2	TRBV2	TRBJ2-7	CASSDFGGTSGGAITYEQYF	TGTGCCAGCAGTGATTTTGGAGGGACTAGCGGGGGGGCTATCACCTACGAGCAGTACTTC
NA	NA	TRBV20-1	TRBJ2-3	CSASNPGANPGWQYF	TGCAGTGCTAGTAACCCGGGGGCGAATCCGGGGTGGCAGTATTTT
NA	TRBD1	TRBV30	TRBJ1-5	CAWSVFTGGGYQPQHF	TGTGCCTGGAGTGTTTTTACAGGGGGAGGCTATCAGCCCCAGCATTTT
NA	NA	TRBV19	TRBJ1-3	CASVRGSGNTIYF	TGTGCCAGTGTTCGAGGATCTGGAAACACCATATATTTT
NA	TRBD1	TRBV7-9	TRBJ2-2	CASSFLGTGENGELFF	TGTGCCAGCAGCTTTCTTGGGACAGGGGAGAACGGGGAGCTGTTTTTT
NA	TRBD1	TRBV11-2	TRBJ1-4	CASHNRGANEKLFF	TGTGCCAGCCACAACAGGGGAGCTAATGAAAAACTGTTTTTT
NA	TRBD1	TRBV27	TRBJ1-2	CASSLLTGAAEVYGYTF	TGTGCCAGCAGTTTACTGACAGGGGCGGCGGAAGTGTATGGCTACACCTTC
NA	NA	TRBV2	TRBJ1-1	CASSEASWGDTEAFF	TGTGCCAGCAGTGAAGCGAGTTGGGGGGACACTGAAGCTTTCTTT
NA	NA	TRBV30	TRBJ1-1	CAWERGRRTEAFF	TGTGCCTGGGAGCGTGGGAGGCGGACTGAAGCTTTCTTT
NA	NA	TRBV7-9	TRBJ2-7	CASGASADEQYF	TGTGCCAGCGGGGCTAGCGCCGACGAGCAGTACTTC
NA	NA	TRBV6-5	TRBJ2-7	CASRGRFEQYF	TGTGCCAGCAGGGGACGGTTCGAGCAGTACTTC
NA	NA	TRBV29-1	TRBJ1-2	CSASTGQGYGYTF	TGCAGCGCTTCCACAGGGCAGGGCTATGGCTACACCTTC
NA	NA	TRBV11-3	TRBJ2-1	CASSLASRSYNEQFF	TGTGCCAGCAGCTTAGCCAGCAGGTCCTACAATGAGCAGTTCTTC
NA	NA	TRBV19	TRBJ1-3	CASRTDRSSGNTIYF	TGTGCCAGTAGGACTGATCGGAGCTCTGGAAACACCATATATTTT
NA	NA	TRBV5-1	TRBJ1-2	CASSWEGPAYGYTF	TGCGCCAGCAGCTGGGAGGGCCCAGCCTATGGCTACACCTTC
few	TRBD1	TRBV6-2/TRBV6-3	TRBJ1-1	CASSSHRGNTEAFF	TGTGCCAGCAGTTCCCACAGGGGCAACACTGAAGCTTTCTTT
NA	NA	TRBV6-6	TRBJ2-7	CASSPREAGEQYF	TGTGCCAGCAGCCCCCGAGAAGCTGGGGAGCAGTACTTC
NA	NA	TRBV5-6	TRBJ1-5	CASQQIPGPISNQPQHF	TGTGCCAGCCAGCAGATACCGGGACCGATTAGCAATCAGCCCCAGCATTTT
NA	NA	TRBV13	TRBJ1-4	CASSFRGRFANEKLFF	TGTGCCAGCAGCTTCCGAGGGCGGTTTGCTAATGAAAAACTGTTTTTT
NA	NA	TRBV11-2	TRBJ1-4	CASSLEGRTNEKLFF	TGTGCCAGCAGCTTAGAGGGTAGGACTAATGAAAAACTGTTTTTT